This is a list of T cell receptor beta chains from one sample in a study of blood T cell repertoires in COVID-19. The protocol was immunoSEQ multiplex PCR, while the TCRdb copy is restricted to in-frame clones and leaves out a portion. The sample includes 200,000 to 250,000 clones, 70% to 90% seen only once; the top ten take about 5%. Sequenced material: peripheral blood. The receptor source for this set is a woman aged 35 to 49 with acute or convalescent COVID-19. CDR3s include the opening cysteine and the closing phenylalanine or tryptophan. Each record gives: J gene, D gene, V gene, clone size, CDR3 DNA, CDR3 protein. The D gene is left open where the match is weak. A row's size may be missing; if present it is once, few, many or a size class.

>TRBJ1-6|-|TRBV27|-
TGTGCCAGCAGTTTAACCCCTCGGGGGGACTCACCCCTCCACTTT
CASSLTPRGDSPLHF
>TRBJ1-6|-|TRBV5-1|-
TGCGCCAGCAGCTTGGGGGACGGGGGTTCACCCCTCCACTTT
CASSLGDGGSPLHF
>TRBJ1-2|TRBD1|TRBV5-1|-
TGCGCCAGCAGCTTTCGTGCCTTCGGACAGGGGCATTACGGCTACACCTTC
CASSFRAFGQGHYGYTF
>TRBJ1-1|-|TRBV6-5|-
TGTGCCAGCAGCGCACCGGGGTCCGAAGCTTTCTTT
CASSAPGSEAFF
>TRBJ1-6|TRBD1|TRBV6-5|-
TGTGCCAGCAGTTACTCCCGACAGGGTGATTCACCCCTCCACTTT
CASSYSRQGDSPLHF
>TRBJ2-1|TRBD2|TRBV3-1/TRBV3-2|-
TGTGCCAGCAGCCGAGCGGGGGGGACTTCCGATGAGCAGTTCTTC
CASSRAGGTSDEQFF
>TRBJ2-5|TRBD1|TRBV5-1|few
TGCGCCAGCCGCCGGCAGGACAGGTACCAAGAGACCCAGTACTTC
CASRRQDRYQETQYF
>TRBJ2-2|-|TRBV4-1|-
TGCGCCAGCAGCCAAGATCGTGGGCTCCGCACCGGGGAGCTGTTTTTT
CASSQDRGLRTGELFF
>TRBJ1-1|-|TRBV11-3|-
TGTGCCAGCAGCTTGGACAGAGGGAACACTGAAGCTTTCTTT
CASSLDRGNTEAFF
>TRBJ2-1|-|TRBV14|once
TGTGCCAGCAGCTCCCGACAGGCATACAATGAGCAGTTCTTC
CASSSRQAYNEQFF
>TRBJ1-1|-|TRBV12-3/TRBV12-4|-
TGTGCCAGCAGACTAGGGAGGGCCGAAGCTTTCTTT
CASRLGRAEAFF
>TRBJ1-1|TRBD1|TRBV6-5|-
TGTGCCAGCAGACAGGGGGCCAAGGAAGCTTTCTTT
CASRQGAKEAFF
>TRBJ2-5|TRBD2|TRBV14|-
TGTGCCAGCTCCCGGGGGGTAGAGACCCAGTACTTC
CASSRGVETQYF
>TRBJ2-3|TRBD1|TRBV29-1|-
TGCAGCGACAGGGGTTACGGGGATACGCAGTATTTT
CSDRGYGDTQYF
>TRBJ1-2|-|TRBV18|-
TGTGCCAGCTCACTGGGACGGGAGACTAACTATGGCTACACCTTC
CASSLGRETNYGYTF
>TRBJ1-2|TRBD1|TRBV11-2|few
TGTGCCAGCAGCTCGGACAGGAACTATGGCTACACCTTC
CASSSDRNYGYTF
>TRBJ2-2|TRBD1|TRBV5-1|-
TGCGCCAGCAGTAGGGACAGGGGGCGCACCGGGGAGCTGTTTTTT
CASSRDRGRTGELFF
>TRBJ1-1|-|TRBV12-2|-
TGTGCAAGTCGCCCCCGGACAGTAGCTGTCACTGAAGCTTTCTTT
CASRPRTVAVTEAFF
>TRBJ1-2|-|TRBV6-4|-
TGTGCCAGCAGTGATTTCGGGAGTCCGGGTGGCTACACCTTC
CASSDFGSPGGYTF
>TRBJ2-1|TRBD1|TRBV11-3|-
TGTGCCAGCAGCCGTCTACGGGGGGACAGGGGCTACAATGAGCAGTTCTTC
CASSRLRGDRGYNEQFF
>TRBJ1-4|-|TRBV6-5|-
TGTGCCAGCAGTCGGGAGATTAATGAAAAACTGTTTTTT
CASSREINEKLFF
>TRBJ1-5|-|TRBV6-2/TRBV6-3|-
TGTGCCAGCAGTTACTCCGGGCAGGGCCGAATCGGGTCCTCTCAGCCCCAGCATTTT
CASSYSGQGRIGSSQPQHF
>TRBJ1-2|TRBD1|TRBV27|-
TGTGCCAGCAGTACACAGGGGATTGAATATGGCTACACCTTC
CASSTQGIEYGYTF
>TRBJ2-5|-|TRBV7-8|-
TGTGCCAGCAGCTCCCCCCCGATGACTGGGGGGGCCTGGTACTTC
CASSSPPMTGGAWYF
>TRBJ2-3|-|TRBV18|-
TGTGCCAGCTCACCATCCGAGGGCACAGATACGCAGTATTTT
CASSPSEGTDTQYF
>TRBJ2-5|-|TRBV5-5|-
TGTGCCAGCAGCTTGTGGGGACTCCTGGAGACCCAGTACTTC
CASSLWGLLETQYF
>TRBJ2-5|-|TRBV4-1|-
TGCGCCAGCAGCCAAGAAGCCTTACGAGAGACCCAGTACTTC
CASSQEALRETQYF
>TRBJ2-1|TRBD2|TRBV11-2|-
TGTGCCAGCAGCCCACTAGCGGGGAATTTCAATGAGCAGTTCTTC
CASSPLAGNFNEQFF
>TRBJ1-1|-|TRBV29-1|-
TGCAGCGTTGAACGGACAGCTATGAACACTGAAGCTTTCTTT
CSVERTAMNTEAFF
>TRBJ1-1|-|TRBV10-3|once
TGTGCCATCTCCCACCCGGGGGAGGGTGGGATAACTGAAGCTTTCTTT
CAISHPGEGGITEAFF
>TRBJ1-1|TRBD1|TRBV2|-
TGTGCCAGCATGGGAGGTATGGGACAGGGAAACACTGAAGCTTTCTTT
CASMGGMGQGNTEAFF
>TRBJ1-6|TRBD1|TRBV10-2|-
TGCGCCAGCCTGGACAGGGGGCTGTCACCCCTCCACTTT
CASLDRGLSPLHF
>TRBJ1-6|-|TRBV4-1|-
TGCGCCAGCAGCCAAGTCGGAGTTTCACCCCTCCACTTT
CASSQVGVSPLHF
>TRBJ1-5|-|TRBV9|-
TGTGCCAGCAGCGCCGGTCAGGGGAGGGGTCAGCCCCAGCATTTT
CASSAGQGRGQPQHF
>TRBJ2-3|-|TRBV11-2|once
TGTGCCAGCAGCTTACAGCCTACGGGAACAGATACGCAGTATTTT
CASSLQPTGTDTQYF
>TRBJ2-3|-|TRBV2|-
TGTGCCAGCATCAGGGGGGGACAGGGCACAGATACGCAGTATTTT
CASIRGGQGTDTQYF